A selection of T cell receptor beta chains follows, all from one sample in a study of blood T cell repertoires in COVID-19. Sequencing was performed with immunoSEQ multiplex PCR; in TCRdb, only in-frame clones are kept and a portion is missing. The sample holds 130,000 to 150,000 clones, roughly three quarters seen once. Sequenced sample: peripheral blood. These receptor sequences come from a woman in her sixties or seventies with COVID-19, enrolled during active disease. The CDR3 runs from the conserved cysteine through the conserved F or W. Fields, in order: J gene, V gene, clone size, D gene, CDR3 DNA, CDR3 protein. D genes are given only for firm matches. Size tells how often a clone was seen (once, few, many) or the class of an expanded clone, and some rows leave it out.

TRBJ1-6 | TRBV4-3 | . | . | TGCGCCAGCAGCCTGATAAAGGGGTCGCCCCAATCACCCCTCCACTTT | CASSLIKGSPQSPLHF
TRBJ1-1 | TRBV5-4 | . | . | TGTGCCAGCAGCCTAGGTACCCCAATCTCGGAAGCTTTCTTT | CASSLGTPISEAFF
TRBJ2-7 | TRBV15 | . | . | TGTGCCACCAGCAGAGGACTTTTGACGGAAAAAGTCTACGAGCAGTACTTC | CATSRGLLTEKVYEQYF
TRBJ1-6 | TRBV5-6 | . | . | TGTGCCAGCAGCTTGCGGCTAGATAATTCACCCCTCCACTTT | CASSLRLDNSPLHF
TRBJ2-2 | TRBV4-1 | once | . | TGCGCCAGCAGCCAAGCAGGGGCGATGGGCACCGGGGAGCTGTTTTTT | CASSQAGAMGTGELFF
TRBJ1-1 | TRBV5-4 | . | . | TGTGCCAGCAGCTTCGGGACACTAAACACTGAAGCTTTCTTT | CASSFGTLNTEAFF
TRBJ1-4 | TRBV28 | . | . | TGTGCCAGCAGCCCGACAGCAACTAATGAAAAACTGTTTTTT | CASSPTATNEKLFF
TRBJ1-2 | TRBV27 | . | TRBD1 | TGTGCCAGCAGTCCACGACAGGGTAACGCCCTCTTTTTCTATGGCTACACCTTC | CASSPRQGNALFFYGYTF
TRBJ1-2 | TRBV25-1 | . | TRBD1 | TGTGCCAGCAGTGACGCCGGGACAGGGATTGGGGGCTACACCTTC | CASSDAGTGIGGYTF
TRBJ2-5 | TRBV4-2 | once | . | TGTGCCAGCAGCCAAGAACTCCAAGGGGGAGCTAAACAAGAGACCCAGTACTTC | CASSQELQGGAKQETQYF
TRBJ2-7 | TRBV30 | . | . | TGTGCCTGGAGTGTATCCAGGGCCCACGAGCAGTACTTC | CAWSVSRAHEQYF
TRBJ1-4 | TRBV5-4 | . | . | TGTGCCAGCAGCTTGGACAGCCTTAATGAAAAACTGTTTTTT | CASSLDSLNEKLFF
TRBJ2-1 | TRBV2 | . | TRBD1 | TGTGCCAGCAGTAGACAGGGCTCCTACAATGAGCAGTTCTTC | CASSRQGSYNEQFF
TRBJ2-3 | TRBV4-1 | few | . | TGCGCCAGCAGCCGGCAAACAGGGAAAGCAATGGGGACAGATACGCAGTATTTT | CASSRQTGKAMGTDTQYF
TRBJ2-3 | TRBV12-3/TRBV12-4 | few | . | TGTGCCAGCAGAAGAGAGCCAAATACGCAGTATTTT | CASRREPNTQYF
TRBJ1-5 | TRBV28 | . | . | TGTGCCAGCAGCCAGGAGGCAGTTAGCAATCAGCCCCAGCATTTT | CASSQEAVSNQPQHF
TRBJ1-6 | TRBV6-5 | . | . | TGTGCCAGCGGCCAAGTGGCAGTAAATTCACCCCTCCACTTT | CASGQVAVNSPLHF
TRBJ2-2 | TRBV10-2 | . | . | TGCGCCAGCAGACCGACAGTAAACACCGGGGAGCTGTTTTTT | CASRPTVNTGELFF
TRBJ2-3 | TRBV12-5 | . | . | TGTGCTAGTGGTTGGGGCGGGGGCACAGATACGCAGTATTTT | CASGWGGGTDTQYF
TRBJ1-1 | TRBV2 | . | . | TGTGCCAGCAGGGGGCCCGGGAACACTGAAGCTTTCTTT | CASRGPGNTEAFF
TRBJ1-1 | TRBV2 | few | TRBD1 | TGTGCCAGCAGGGCCCGGACAGGGGACAGGGAAGCTTTCTTT | CASRARTGDREAFF
TRBJ1-1 | TRBV12-3/TRBV12-4 | . | . | TGTGCCAGCAGTTTAGAGGGGACAAAAGCTTTCTTT | CASSLEGTKAFF
TRBJ1-5 | TRBV9 | . | TRBD1 | TGTGCCAGCAGCGTAGATGGACAGGCCTCCCAGCCCCAGCATTTT | CASSVDGQASQPQHF
TRBJ1-1 | TRBV5-7 | . | . | TGTGCCAGCAGCTCGGAGGGGAAGGGGACTGAAGCTTTCTTT | CASSSEGKGTEAFF
TRBJ2-5 | TRBV5-1 | . | TRBD1 | TGCGCCAGCAGCCTCGGACAGGGGATGGTACAAGAGACCCAGTACTTC | CASSLGQGMVQETQYF
TRBJ1-6 | TRBV4-2 | few | . | TGTGCCAGCAGCCAAGGGGCGGGCTGGAATTCACCCCTCCACTTT | CASSQGAGWNSPLHF
TRBJ2-5 | TRBV4-3 | . | . | TGCGCCAGCAGCCAAAAAGCCCTGCCGTCTTCTCAGACCCAGTACTTC | CASSQKALPSSQTQYF
TRBJ1-6 | TRBV5-4 | . | . | TGTGCCAGCAGCCCCGACCAGGGGTATAATTCACCCCTCCACTTT | CASSPDQGYNSPLHF
TRBJ1-1 | TRBV18 | . | TRBD1 | TGTGCCAGCTCACCACTGACAGGGTCTACCACTGAAGCTTTCTTT | CASSPLTGSTTEAFF
TRBJ1-5 | TRBV30 | . | . | TGTGCCTGGAGTCCTAGTGGGGGCCGACGGGCGCCCCAGCATTTT | CAWSPSGGRRAPQHF
TRBJ1-1 | TRBV6-2/TRBV6-3 | . | . | TGTGCCAGCAGTTACTCTTCTATTGGGCCCACGGGGGAAGCTTTCTTT | CASSYSSIGPTGEAFF
TRBJ2-3 | TRBV4-1 | . | . | TGCGCCAGCAGCCAAGGGCCGCCAGATACGCAGTATTTT | CASSQGPPDTQYF
TRBJ2-7 | TRBV15 | once | . | TGTGCCACCAGCGGGATTCGGACAGCCCCCTACGAGCAGTACTTC | CATSGIRTAPYEQYF